Following are 29 T cell receptor beta chains from one sample sequenced in a study of blood T cell repertoires in COVID-19. Assay used: immunoSEQ multiplex PCR; TCRdb lists only in-frame clones, some missing. The sample has approximately 120,000 clones, around 74% seen once. Sample: peripheral blood. These receptors were taken from a man in his sixties with acute or convalescent COVID-19.

J is TRBJ2-7 and V is TRBV5-6; 11 positions match TRBD1. The CDR3 has 16 amino acids. The V gene end was trimmed by 5 bases and the J gene end by 2 bases; junction bases not matched to a gene: 9. Germline V gene data show CDR1 as SGHDT and CDR2 as YYEEEE. DNA for the CDR3: TGTGCCAGCAGGGAACTCGGGACAGGGGGAACCTACGAGCAGTACTTC. It specifies CASRELGTGGTYEQYF.

This clone has only a few counts. The rearrangement links TRBV3-1 (or the pseudogene TRBV3-2) to TRBJ1-2, with TRBD1 identical over 10 bases. The CDR3 sequence is 14 residues long. From germline, CDR1 is LGHDT and CDR2 YNNKEL (reference sequence). Trimming took 4 bases from V and 2 from J; bases not matched to a gene: 1. The CDR3 is CASSPGQGNYGYTF. In DNA form, the CDR3 reads TGTGCCAGCAGCCCGGGACAGGGGAACTATGGCTACACCTTC.

The V gene is TRBV4-1, the J gene TRBJ1-6; TRBD1 matches at 9 bases. CDR1 and CDR2 from the germline V gene are MGHRA and YSYEKL. The trim removed 0 bases at V and 13 bases at J, leaving 13 bases unmatched. The CDR3 spans 17 residues. Here the CDR3 reads CASSQDRPGQGSVPLHF. The CDR3 DNA sequence: TGCGCCAGCAGCCAAGATCGTCCGGGACAGGGCTCGGTTCCCCTCCACTTT.

On this clone: At one end, the junction sequence differs from germline, possibly due to a read error. The CDR3 here is CATSRTGGQGTEAFF. CDR3 sequence (DNA): TGTGCCACCAGTAGGACAGGGGGCCAAGGCACTGAAGCTTTCTTT. This sequence joins TRBV2 and TRBJ1-1, with 11 bases fitting TRBD1. The CDR3 extends over 15 amino acids. Germline CDR1 reads SNHLY; CDR2 reads FYNNEI.

This clone has more than one count but fewer than ten. The V and J genes are TRBV10-3 and TRBJ1-1; D gene unclear. The CDR3 consists of 15 residues. V lost 2 bases and J lost 1, with 11 bases in between. CDR1 is ENHRY and CDR2 is SYGVKD in the germline V gene. The CDR3 nucleotides are TGTGCCATCAGTGAGACGAACGGAGCGAACACTGAAGCTTTCTTT. It translates to CAISETNGANTEAFF.

The table lists this clone with a count of one. V usage is TRBV25-1 and J usage is TRBJ1-4, with TRBD1 as a possible D gene (5 bases). The CDR3 runs to 16 residues. The germline V gene has CDR1 MGHDK and CDR2 SYGVNS. V dropped 3 bases and J dropped 7 bases, with 18 bases sitting between them. The CDR3 reads CASSDPGGDVREKLFF. CDR3 sequence (DNA): TGTGCCAGCAGTGACCCCGGGGGGGACGTTCGTGAAAAACTGTTTTTT.

CDR3 sequence reads: CASSQTQEGNYEQYF. The CDR3 DNA follows: TGCGCCAGCAGCCAAACCCAGGAGGGAAACTACGAGCAGTACTTC. The V and J genes are TRBV5-1 and TRBJ2-7; a weak D match, TRBD2 (6 bases). The CDR3 loop spans 15 amino acids. Trimming removed 4 bases from V and 3 bases from J, with 17 bases in between. Germline V lookup: CDR1 SGHRS, CDR2 YFSETQ.

The chain uses TRBV20-1 and TRBJ2-1, with TRBD2 matching over 12 bases. V shed 3 bases and J 6 bases; nucleotides not matched to a gene: 6. The CDR3 has 15 residues. Germline V gene data show CDR1 as DFQATT and CDR2 as SNEGSKA (reference sequence). The CDR3 DNA follows: TGCAGTGCTAGTCTAGCGGGGGGGCTAGTCAATGAGCAGTTCTTC. This translates into CSASLAGGLVNEQFF.

The chain has TRBV14 and TRBJ2-3; D is unclear. Trimming took off 6 bases at V and 0 bases at J, with 7 bases between the two ends. Germline lookup yields CDR1 SGHDN and CDR2 FVKESK. The length of the CDR3 is 13 residues. This CDR3 reads CASSQLSTDTQYF. The CDR3 nucleotides read TGTGCCAGCAGTCAACTTAGCACAGATACGCAGTATTTT. The complete variable domain, with remaining parts taken from reference TRBV14 and TRBJ2-3, reads EAGVTQFPSHSVIEKGQTVTLRCDPISGHDNLYWYRRVMGKEIKFLLHFVKESKQDESGMPNNRFLAERTGGTYSTLKVQPAELEDSGVYFCASSQLSTDTQYFGPGTRLTVL.

This clone was picked up a small number of times. J is TRBJ2-7 and V is TRBV2; TRBD2 matches 7 bases. This CDR3 spans 14 amino acids. The germline V gene encodes CDR1 SNHLY and CDR2 FYNNEI. Trimming cost V 3 bases and J 1 base; bases outside gene matches: 3. CDR3 nucleotides: TGTGCCAGCAGTGAGGGGAGGGCGTCCTACGAGCAGTACTTC. Translated, it gives CASSEGRASYEQYF.

The chain links TRBV5-6 to TRBJ2-3; 11 bases are a match to TRBD1. CDR3 size: 16 residues. Per germline, CDR1 SGHDT and CDR2 YYEEEE. V trimming: 3 bases; J trimming: 5 bases; junction bases outside the gene matches: 8. The CDR3, as DNA: TGTGCCAGCAGCTGGGGCGGACAGGGGGCCAAAGATACGCAGTATTTT. Translation gives CASSWGGQGAKDTQYF.

The V call is TRBV5-6, the J call TRBJ1-5; 7 bases agree with TRBD1. The J segment lost 7 bases and the V segment lost 4 bases, leaving 11 bases of the junction unmatched. Germline CDR1 is SGHDT and CDR2 is YYEEEE. CDR3 length equals 15 residues. The CDR3 DNA is TGTGCCAGCAGCACGAGCCGACAGGGAGAACAGCCCCAGCATTTT. It is translated as CASSTSRQGEQPQHF.

This clone was seen just once. V is TRBV3-1 (or the pseudogene TRBV3-2) and J is TRBJ1-4; no clear D. V lost 8 bases to trimming and J lost 2 bases, with 15 bases between them. CDR3 size: 15 residues. Germline V gives CDR1 LGHDT, CDR2 YNNKEL (reference sequence). DNA of the CDR3: TGTGCCAGCGGGCAATTGGGCCGGACTAATGAAAAACTGTTTTTT. Translating it yields CASGQLGRTNEKLFF.

This clone occurred a few times. The junction shows a germline mismatch at one end, possibly a read error. The genes are TRBV3-1 (or the pseudogene TRBV3-2) and TRBJ2-7, with D tentatively TRBD2 (6 bases). Germline assignment: CDR1 LGHDT and CDR2 YNNKEL (reference sequence). This CDR3 region has 12 residues. CDR3 bases: TGTGCCAGCAGCTTCAAACGCGGGACTGCTAAATTC. It is translated as CASSFKRGTAKF.

This clone was seen just once. The chain joins TRBV7-8 to TRBJ2-5; 9 bases match TRBD1. V shed 5 bases and J 5 bases; nucleotides not matched to a gene: 9. CDR3 length equals 15 residues. Germline V gives CDR1 SGHVS, CDR2 FQNEAQ. The CDR3 coding sequence is TGTGCCAGCAGCGCTGGACAGGGGAAGGGGGAGACCCAGTACTTC. Its protein product is CASSAGQGKGETQYF.

The rearrangement links TRBV2 to TRBJ2-3, with TRBD2 matching 10 bases. CDR1 and CDR2 (germline): SNHLY, FYNNEI. V dropped 5 bases and J dropped 6; count of bases not matched to a gene: 14. The CDR3 is 17 residues long. The CDR3 DNA reads TGTGCCAGCAGTTATTCCTCCAGCGGGGGGGCAGCTGATACGCAGTATTTT. The encoded protein is CASSYSSSGGAADTQYF.

V usage is TRBV21-1 and J usage is TRBJ2-1; TRBD2 is the table's D call, not checked against the DNA. TRBV21-1 is flagged as a pseudogene. The CDR3 spans 19 residues. CDR3 residues: CASILGLAGGSSSYNEQFF. The CDR3 DNA reads TGTGCCAGCATCTTGGGACTAGCGGGGGGGAGTTCGTCCTACAATGAGCAGTTCTTC.

V usage is TRBV4-1 and J usage is TRBJ2-5; 12 nucleotides agree with TRBD1. J gave up 7 bases and V 0 bases, and 6 bases lay outside the gene matches. Germline-derived CDR1 and CDR2 are MGHRA and YSYEKL. The CDR3 is made up of 16 amino acids. The CDR3 DNA sequence: TGCGCCAGCAGCCAAGAATGGGACAGGGGGCCGGGGACCCAGTACTTC. Amino acid sequence: CASSQEWDRGPGTQYF.

This chain uses TRBV25-1 with TRBJ2-3; 10 nucleotides agree with TRBD1. Germline loops: CDR1 MGHDK, CDR2 SYGVNS. V was pared by 4 bases and J by 4 bases, with 8 bases of the junction left unmatched. This CDR3 has 16 amino acids. The CDR3 loop reads CASSVEGGTGADTQYF. For the CDR3, the DNA is TGTGCCAGCAGTGTTGAGGGCGGGACAGGGGCAGATACGCAGTATTTT.

V and J are TRBV11-2 and TRBJ2-5; TRBD2 agrees at 14 bases. The ends lost 5 bases at V and 6 bases at J; junction bases unmatched: 8. Germline CDR1 SGHAT, CDR2 FQNNGV. The CDR3 is 16 amino acids. The DNA for the CDR3 is TGTGCCAGCAGCCCGTCGGGACTAGCGGGAGACAAGACCCAGTACTTC. Translation: CASSPSGLAGDKTQYF. The entire variable domain, with the rest obtained from reference TRBV11-2 and TRBJ2-5, is as follows: EAGVAQSPRYKIIEKRQSVAFWCNPISGHATLYWYQQILGQGPKLLIQFQNNGVVDDSQLPKDRFSAERLKGVDSTLKIQPAKLEDSAVYLCASSPSGLAGDKTQYFGPGTRLLVL.

The genes are TRBV19 and TRBJ1-2; the match to TRBD1 covers 11 bases. From germline, CDR1 is LNHDA and CDR2 SQIVND (reference sequence). V lost 8 bases and J lost 7; bases outside the gene matches: 6. This CDR3 is 13 amino acids long. The CDR3 reads CASRGQGAGGYTF. The DNA for the CDR3 is TGTGCCAGTCGCGGACAGGGGGCAGGTGGCTACACCTTC.

This clone was found a few times. The genes are TRBV4-2 and TRBJ2-3, with 12 bases aligning to TRBD2. This CDR3 has 17 residues. Germline V gene data show CDR1 as LGHNA and CDR2 as YNFKEQ. V shed 1 base and J 3 bases; nucleotides not matched to a gene: 5. CDR3 in amino acids: CASSQVSGTSGTDTQYF. CDR3 DNA sequence: TGTGCCAGCAGCCAAGTTTCAGGGACTAGCGGGACAGATACGCAGTATTTT.

This clone has only one observation. The gene calls are TRBV9 and TRBJ2-4; 9 positions agree with TRBD2. With V trimmed by 4 bases and J by 6 bases, 8 bases remained unmatched. The CDR3 is 15 residues long. CDR1 SGDLS and CDR2 YYNGEE come from the germline V gene. CDR3 nucleotides: TGTGCCAGCAGCACCTTAGCGGGAGAGTCAAACATTCAGTACTTC. Its translation: CASSTLAGESNIQYF.

This clone has only a few counts. The CDR3 spells CSVELLGWTGGTDTQYF. CDR3 in DNA: TGCAGCGTTGAACTCTTGGGGTGGACAGGGGGCACAGATACGCAGTATTTT. The V call is TRBV29-1, the J call TRBJ2-3; 9 bases line up with TRBD1. J was trimmed by 1 base and V by 2 bases; bases with no gene match: 10. Germline CDR1 is SQVTM and CDR2 is ANQGSEA. CDR3 length equals 17 residues.

The genes are TRBV9 and TRBJ2-1; 10 bases match TRBD2. The V and J ends lost 0 bases and 8 bases, in that order; junction bases with no gene match: 8. The CDR3 sequence is 16 residues long. Germline V gene sequence: CDR1 SGDLS, CDR2 YYNGEE. The CDR3 here is CASSVGGASGSHEQFF. CDR3 DNA sequence: TGTGCCAGCAGCGTAGGAGGGGCTAGCGGGAGCCATGAGCAGTTCTTC.

This chain joins TRBV24-1 and TRBJ2-1, with 9 bases fitting TRBD2. The J segment lost 4 bases and the V segment lost 1 base, leaving 7 bases of the junction unmatched. CDR1 is KGHDR, CDR2 SFDVKD, per germline. This CDR3 spans 17 amino acids. CDR3 in DNA: TGTGCCACCAGTGATTTACGTAGCGGGAGAGGTTACAATGAGCAGTTCTTC. This encodes CATSDLRSGRGYNEQFF.

V usage is TRBV30 and J usage is TRBJ1-5, with 11 bases aligning to TRBD1. V shed 6 bases and J 8 bases; nucleotides not matched to a gene: 6. From germline, CDR1 is GTSNPN and CDR2 SVGIG (reference sequence). The CDR3 is 13 residues long. Here the CDR3 DNA reads TGTGCCTGTAAGGACAGGGGGCGGGAGCCCCAGCATTTT. Amino acids: CACKDRGREPQHF.

This rearrangement joins TRBV6-5 to TRBJ2-1, with D perhaps TRBD2 (7 bases). The V end was cut by 2 bases, the J end by 5 bases, with 16 bases between. The CDR3 loop spans 16 amino acids. Germline V lookup: CDR1 MNHEY, CDR2 SVGAGI. CDR3 sequence: CASSYGTGGSHNEQFF. DNA for the CDR3: TGTGCCAGCAGTTACGGAACGGGGGGCAGCCACAATGAGCAGTTCTTC.

This clone was recorded only once. CDR3 sequence: CASSLTRDTEAFF. CDR3 nucleotides: TGTGCCAGCAGCTTAACTAGGGACACTGAAGCTTTCTTT. The rearrangement joins TRBV11-3 to TRBJ1-1; D not certain. The germline CDR1 and CDR2 sequences are SGHNT and YENEEA. Trimming took off 2 bases at V and 3 bases at J, with 7 bases between the two ends. The CDR3 consists of 13 residues.